Listed below are T cell receptor beta chains from one sample, sequenced in a study of T cell responses to AZD1222 COVID-19 vaccine. Assay used: immunoSEQ multiplex PCR; TCRdb lists only in-frame clones, some missing. Altogether some 160,000 clones are present, roughly 92% being singletons, with the ten largest covering roughly 1.5%. The sequenced sample was peripheral blood, obtained on day 0 of AZD1222 vaccination. These TCRs come from an adult in good health. CDR3s include the opening cysteine and the closing phenylalanine or tryptophan. The order of the fields is D gene, clone size, V gene, J gene, CDR3 DNA, CDR3 protein. A D gene is named only where the DNA matches it firmly. Size values are once, few and many counts, or a class for expanded clones, and some rows have none.

.,.,TRBV2,TRBJ1-5,TGTGCCAGCAGCGGTACAGGGCATAGCAATCAGCCCCAGCATTTT,CASSGTGHSNQPQHF
TRBD1,once,TRBV6-1,TRBJ1-1,TGTGCCAGCAGTGGGGACAGGGGAAGGGGGAACACTGAAGCTTTCTTT,CASSGDRGRGNTEAFF
.,.,TRBV29-1,TRBJ2-7,TGCAGCGTTTCCCACCAGGGTACCGAGCAGTACTTC,CSVSHQGTEQYF
TRBD1,.,TRBV5-1,TRBJ1-1,TGCGCCAGCCGCGCCGAGGCAGGGGACAGGGATGCTTTCTTT,CASRAEAGDRDAFF
TRBD1,once,TRBV6-5,TRBJ2-7,TGTGCCAGCAGTTACTCGAGGACAGGGACCGAGCAGTACTTC,CASSYSRTGTEQYF
.,.,TRBV10-3,TRBJ1-6,TGTGCCATCAGGATACAGGGTGACAATTCACCCCTCCACTTT,CAIRIQGDNSPLHF
.,.,TRBV5-1,TRBJ1-1,TGCGCCAGCAGCCTAAGGGTGGCCCAGGCGAACACTGAAGCTTTCTTT,CASSLRVAQANTEAFF
TRBD1,.,TRBV27,TRBJ2-7,TGTGCCAGCAGTTCACAGGGGCAAACCTACGAGCAGTACTTC,CASSSQGQTYEQYF
.,.,TRBV25-1,TRBJ2-1,TGTGCCAGCAGTGGGAGGGAGCAGTTCTTC,CASSGREQFF
.,.,TRBV9,TRBJ1-6,TGTGCCAGCAGCGTAGGCTCGGGGGGGAGCTCCTATAATTCACCCCTCCACTTT,CASSVGSGGSSYNSPLHF
TRBD1,.,TRBV7-2,TRBJ1-5,TGTGCCAGCAGCTACCCCGGGACAGGGGGCCAGCCCCAGCATTTT,CASSYPGTGGQPQHF
.,.,TRBV11-3,TRBJ2-2,TGTGCCAGCAGCTTAGACCCTGGGGGAGGAGAGCTGTTTTTT,CASSLDPGGGELFF
.,medium-sized,TRBV6-5,TRBJ1-3,TGTGCCAGCAGACCCAGATCGAGCTCTGGAAACACCATATATTTT,CASRPRSSSGNTIYF
TRBD1,.,TRBV19,TRBJ1-4,TGTGCCAGTTCTATCTCCGGGACAGGGGCGGAAAAACTGTTTTTT,CASSISGTGAEKLFF